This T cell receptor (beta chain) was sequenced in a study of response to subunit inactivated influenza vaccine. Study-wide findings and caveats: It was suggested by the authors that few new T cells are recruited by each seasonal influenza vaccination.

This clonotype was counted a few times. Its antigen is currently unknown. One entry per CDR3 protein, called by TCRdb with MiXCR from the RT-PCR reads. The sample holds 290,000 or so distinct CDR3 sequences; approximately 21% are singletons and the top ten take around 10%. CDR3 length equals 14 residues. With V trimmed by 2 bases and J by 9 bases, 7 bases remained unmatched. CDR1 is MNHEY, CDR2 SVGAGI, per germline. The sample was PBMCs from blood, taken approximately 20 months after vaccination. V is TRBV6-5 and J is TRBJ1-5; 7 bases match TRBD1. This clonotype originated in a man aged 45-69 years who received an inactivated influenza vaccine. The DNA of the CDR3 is TGTGCCAGCAGTTACACAGGGGCCGTCGGGCCCCAGCATTTT. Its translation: CASSYTGAVGPQHF.